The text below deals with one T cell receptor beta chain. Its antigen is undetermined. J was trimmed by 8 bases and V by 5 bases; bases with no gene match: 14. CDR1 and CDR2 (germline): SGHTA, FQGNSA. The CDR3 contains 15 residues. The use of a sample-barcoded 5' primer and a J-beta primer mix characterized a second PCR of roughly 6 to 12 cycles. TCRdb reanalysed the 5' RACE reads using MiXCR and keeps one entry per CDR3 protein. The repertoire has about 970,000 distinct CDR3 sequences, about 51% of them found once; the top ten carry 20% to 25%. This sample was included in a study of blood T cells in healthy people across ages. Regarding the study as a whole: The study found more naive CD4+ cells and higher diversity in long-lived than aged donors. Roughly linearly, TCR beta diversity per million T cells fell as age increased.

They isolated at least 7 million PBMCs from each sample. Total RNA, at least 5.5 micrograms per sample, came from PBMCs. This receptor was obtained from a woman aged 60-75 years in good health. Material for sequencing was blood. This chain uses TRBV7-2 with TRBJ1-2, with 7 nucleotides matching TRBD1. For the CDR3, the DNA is TGTGCCAGCAGCAATCCGGGACAGCCGAGGGACGGCTACACCTTC. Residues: CASSNPGQPRDGYTF. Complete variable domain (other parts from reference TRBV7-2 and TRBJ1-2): GAGVSQSPSNKVTEKGKDVELRCDPISGHTALYWYRQSLGQGLEFLIYFQGNSAPDKSGLPSDRFSAERTGGSVSTLTIQRTQQEDSAVYLCASSNPGQPRDGYTFGSGTRLTVV.